A single T cell receptor beta chain is shown here with its context. The target antigen is unknown. The sample originates from a study of T-cell memory formation after mild COVID-19. Germline trimming cut 6 bases from V and 4 bases from J; bases unmatched to any gene: 6. This CDR3 spans 14 amino acids. TCRdb analysed the 5' RACE reads with MiXCR anew, one entry per CDR3 protein. Counted here are about 360,000 distinct CDR3 sequences, roughly 13% occurring once; the ten biggest clones make up around 21%. Study outcomes and limitations: From day 15 to 85, contracting clones were balanced between CD4 and CD8, whereas later expanders leaned toward CD4+.

The sequence was obtained from a man aged 18-30 years who had mild COVID-19 (a few samples of this study predate the infection). Cell type and time point are not known. The chain is built from TRBV12-3 or TRBV12-4 and TRBJ2-3; 8 bases align to TRBD1. Sequenced material: PBMCs or a T cell subset sorted from them (not recorded which). The CDR3 loop is CASRPGGASDTQYF. The CDR3 DNA is TGTGCCAGCAGACCAGGGGGCGCGTCAGATACGCAGTATTTT.